The rows below give T cell receptor beta chains drawn from one sample of a study of OX40 agonist ivuxolimab in advanced cancers. Some clones are missing from TCRdb's copy, which holds only in-frame ones; the method was immunoSEQ multiplex PCR. The sample lists about 41,000 clones; about 87% were seen once. Sequencing used CD4+ or CD8+ T cells sorted from blood, obtained in a trial of the OX40 agonist ivuxolimab. The receptors here all came from an adult with an advanced solid tumor such as melanoma, head and neck, liver or kidney cancer. The CDR3 runs from the conserved cysteine through the conserved F or W. Fields, in order: J gene, clone size, V gene, D gene, CDR3 protein, CDR3 DNA. The D gene is left open where the match is weak. Size is stated for part of the rows, as once, few or many counts, or as a class when the clone is expanded.

TRBJ2-1	few	TRBV4-1	TRBD2	CASSTRTSRDEQFF	TGCGCCAGCAGCACACGGACTAGCAGGGATGAGCAGTTCTTC
TRBJ2-7	-	TRBV6-5	TRBD1	CASSADRRTTYEQYF	TGTGCCAGCAGTGCGGACAGGCGGACCACCTACGAGCAGTACTTC
TRBJ2-1	-	TRBV19	TRBD1	CASSLGQSSYNEQFF	TGTGCCAGTAGTTTGGGACAGAGCTCCTACAATGAGCAGTTCTTC
TRBJ1-1	-	TRBV9	-	CASSVGFRGTEAFF	TGTGCCAGCAGCGTAGGGTTCAGGGGCACTGAAGCTTTCTTT
TRBJ2-7	-	TRBV10-3	-	CASGGVSSYEQYF	TGTGCGTCAGGGGGGGTGAGCTCCTACGAGCAGTACTTC
TRBJ1-2	-	TRBV7-3	TRBD1	CASSMTGTNYGYTF	TGTGCCAGCAGCATGACAGGGACTAACTATGGCTACACCTTC
TRBJ2-3	-	TRBV11-2	-	CASSLVTDTQYF	TGTGCCAGCAGCTTAGTTACAGATACGCAGTATTTT
TRBJ1-4	-	TRBV4-1	-	CASSQGRNSATNEKLFF	TGCGCCAGCAGCCAAGGAAGGAACAGCGCAACTAATGAAAAACTGTTTTTT
TRBJ1-1	-	TRBV7-9	-	CASRKSRNTEAFF	TGTGCCAGCAGGAAGAGCCGAAACACTGAAGCTTTCTTT
TRBJ2-7	-	TRBV19	TRBD1	CASSPPSGTGSYEQYF	TGTGCCAGTAGTCCGCCCTCCGGGACAGGGTCCTACGAGCAGTACTTC
TRBJ1-3	-	TRBV28	TRBD1	CASSRPQGTGNTIYF	TGTGCCAGCAGTCGACCACAGGGGACTGGAAACACCATATATTTT
TRBJ1-1	-	TRBV11-2	TRBD1	CASSFPKDRGPNTEAFF	TGTGCCAGCAGCTTCCCGAAGGACAGGGGGCCGAACACTGAAGCTTTCTTT
TRBJ2-7	-	TRBV5-5	TRBD2	CASSQLAGGSEQYF	TGTGCCAGCAGCCAACTAGCGGGAGGATCCGAGCAGTACTTC
TRBJ2-3	-	TRBV18	-	CASSPPSTDTQYF	TGTGCCAGCTCACCTCCTAGCACAGATACGCAGTATTTT
TRBJ2-3	-	TRBV11-1	-	CASSLPRGTTDTQYF	TGTGCCAGCAGCTTACCACGGGGGACCACAGATACGCAGTATTTT
TRBJ1-1	-	TRBV28	-	CASSLATTVEAFF	TGTGCCAGCAGTTTAGCTACGACAGTTGAGGCTTTCTTT
TRBJ2-7	-	TRBV7-2	TRBD2	CASSPSGRWNEQYF	TGTGCCAGCAGCCCTAGCGGGAGATGGAACGAGCAGTACTTC
TRBJ1-1	-	TRBV7-8	-	CASSFWTGMNTEAFF	TGTGCCAGCAGCTTTTGGACCGGGATGAACACTGAAGCTTTCTTT
TRBJ2-7	-	TRBV5-8	-	CASSRLLGGGSSYEQYF	TGTGCCAGCAGCCGACTCTTGGGTGGCGGCAGCTCCTACGAGCAGTACTTC
TRBJ1-5	-	TRBV7-2	-	CASSLAGKGGQPQHF	TGTGCCAGCAGCTTAGCGGGGAAGGGAGGCCAGCCCCAGCATTTT
TRBJ2-5	-	TRBV25-1	-	CASSEPPPGDQETQYF	TGTGCCAGCAGTGAACCCCCCCCGGGGGACCAAGAGACCCAGTACTTC
TRBJ1-1	-	TRBV6-5	-	CASSLQGAGGEAFF	TGTGCCAGCAGTTTACAGGGCGCGGGGGGGGAAGCTTTCTTT
TRBJ2-1	-	TRBV7-6	-	CASSLVSSDSEYGEQFF	TGTGCCAGCAGCTTAGTGTCTAGCGATTCCGAATATGGTGAGCAGTTCTTC
TRBJ2-7	-	TRBV11-3	-	CASSLESPSYEQYF	TGTGCCAGCAGCTTAGAGTCTCCCTCCTACGAGCAGTACTTC
TRBJ2-2	-	TRBV7-3	TRBD2	CASRRGSNTGELFF	TGTGCCAGCAGGCGGGGGTCTAACACCGGGGAGCTGTTTTTT
TRBJ2-5	-	TRBV2	-	CASQSSLQETQYF	TGTGCCAGCCAATCATCCCTTCAAGAGACCCAGTACTTC
TRBJ2-2	-	TRBV28	-	CATRQFTGELFF	TGTGCCACCCGACAATTCACCGGGGAGCTGTTTTTT
TRBJ2-6	-	TRBV30	-	CAWRTPWANVLTF	TGTGCCTGGAGGACCCCTTGGGCCAACGTCCTGACTTTC
TRBJ2-3	-	TRBV5-8	-	CASSPEKGFPTDTQYF	TGTGCCAGCAGCCCCGAGAAGGGGTTCCCCACAGATACGCAGTATTTT
TRBJ1-1	medium-sized	TRBV12-5	-	CASVETAAFF	TGTGCTAGTGTCGAGACAGCTGCTTTCTTT
TRBJ2-3	once	TRBV5-1	TRBD2	CASSLYPGGLRGTDTQYF	TGCGCCAGCAGCTTGTACCCGGGGGGGCTTCGGGGGACAGATACGCAGTATTTT
TRBJ1-2	-	TRBV7-2	TRBD1	CASSSDREKYFF	TGTGCCAGCAGTTCGGACAGGGAGAAATACTTCTTC
TRBJ2-7	-	TRBV11-3	-	CASSLARTGQYF	TGTGCCAGCAGCTTAGCACGGACGGGGCAGTACTTC
TRBJ1-4	few	TRBV7-8	TRBD1	CASSLRQGATNEKLFF	TGTGCCAGCAGCTTAAGACAGGGGGCGACTAATGAAAAACTGTTTTTT
TRBJ2-3	-	TRBV11-2	TRBD2	CASSLPRTSGRGDTQYF	TGTGCCAGCAGCTTACCTCGGACTAGCGGGAGGGGAGATACGCAGTATTTT
TRBJ2-5	-	TRBV7-2	-	CASSSLDRDIQETQYF	TGTGCCAGCAGCTCCTTAGACCGGGACATCCAAGAGACCCAGTACTTC
TRBJ2-6	few	TRBV5-4	-	CASSSLLTTVANVLTF	TGTGCCAGCAGCTCCTTGCTGACTACGGTGGCCAACGTCCTGACTTTC
TRBJ2-7	-	TRBV6-1	-	CASRDWGLAYEQYF	TGTGCCAGCAGGGACTGGGGCCTCGCCTACGAGCAGTACTTC
TRBJ1-2	-	TRBV6-5	-	CASSYGTANYGYTF	TGTGCCAGCAGTTACGGGACGGCTAACTATGGCTACACCTTC
TRBJ2-7	-	TRBV28	-	CASVESGTLNYEQYF	TGTGCTAGCGTAGAATCCGGGACACTTAACTACGAGCAGTACTTC
TRBJ2-3	-	TRBV7-9	-	CASSQDTDTQYF	TGTGCCAGCAGCCAAGATACGGATACGCAGTATTTT